These 11 T cell receptor beta chains share one sample of origin, sequenced in a study of cytotoxic CD8 clonotypes in ibrutinib-treated CLL (dated by TCRdb to the early 2020s). The library relied on the immunoSEQ multiplex PCR assay. The immuneACCESS repertoire file appears here via TCRdb, limited to in-frame rearrangements. These files lack a portion of the clones; in checked studies, under half of the deficit traces to unresolved V genes, and the cause of the others is not known. The sample contains around 91,000 clones, around 84% of them found a single time. Of the sample, under 6% falls within the top ten clones. The sequencing here drew on PBMCs, taken before ibrutinib treatment. The source is a human donor with chronic lymphocytic leukemia.

This rearrangement joins TRBV9 to TRBJ2-1; D perhaps matches TRBD1 (6 bases). Trimming shortened V by 0 bases and J by 5 bases, and 12 bases separated the two germline ends. Germline values: CDR1 SGDLS, CDR2 YYNGEE. This CDR3 comprises 15 residues. In DNA, the CDR3 is TGTGCCAGCAGCGTAGAGGGACAAGGGGACAATGAGCAGTTCTTC. This translates into CASSVEGQGDNEQFF.

The gene calls are TRBV5-1 and TRBJ2-1; 11 nucleotides match TRBD2. This CDR3 spans 16 amino acids. The germline V gene encodes CDR1 SGHRS and CDR2 YFSETQ. Losses at the gene ends were 0 bases for V and 4 bases for J; bases not matched to a gene: 3. The CDR3 DNA follows: TGCGCCAGCAGCTTGGCGGGACTAGCGGCATACAATGAGCAGTTCTTC. This gives the protein CASSLAGLAAYNEQFF.

This chain connects TRBV2 to TRBJ1-2; maybe TRBD1 (6 bases). The germline CDR1 and CDR2 sequences are SNHLY and FYNNEI. The CDR3 spans 13 residues. Between the trimmed V and J ends, which lost 3 bases and 3 bases, there was a span of 8 bases. For the CDR3, the DNA is TGTGCCAGCAGTGACAGGGGCTACTATGGCTACACCTTC. Protein sequence: CASSDRGYYGYTF.

The CDR3 loop is CASSYSRTNYEQYF. The CDR3 nucleotides are TGTGCCAGCAGTTACTCCCGGACAAACTACGAGCAGTACTTC. The chain combines TRBV6-6 with TRBJ2-7, with a weak D call TRBD1 (5 bases). This CDR3 contains 14 residues. Trimming left V 0 bases short and J 3 bases short, with 9 bases between. Germline CDR1 and CDR2: MNHNY and SVGAGI (reference sequence).

The chain links TRBV27 to TRBJ2-3, with D perhaps matching TRBD1 or TRBD2 (5 bases each). Trimming shortened V by 5 bases and J by 5 bases, and 14 bases separated the two germline ends. This CDR3 comprises 14 residues. Germline loops: CDR1 MNHEY, CDR2 SMNVEV (reference sequence). The CDR3 DNA is TGTGCCAGCAGTCTAGGGGACCGACGAGATACGCAGTATTTT. Translated, it gives CASSLGDRRDTQYF.

The rearrangement uses TRBV7-6 and TRBJ2-3; no clear D. The CDR3 has 15 amino acids. Trimming left V 0 bases short and J 2 bases short, with 9 bases between. From germline, CDR1 is SGHVS and CDR2 FNYEAQ. CDR3 residues: CASSLADPDTDTQYF. CDR3 DNA sequence: TGTGCCAGCAGCTTAGCCGACCCGGACACAGATACGCAGTATTTT.

The rearrangement uses TRBV30 and TRBJ2-2, with a tentative D call TRBD1 (6 bases). CDR1 is GTSNPN and CDR2 is SVGIG in the germline V gene (reference sequence). The V and J ends lost 5 bases and 2 bases respectively, with 12 bases between them. This CDR3 is 14 amino acids long. CDR3 sequence: CAWGRGTNTGELFF. The CDR3 bases are TGTGCCTGGGGTCGTGGGACAAACACCGGGGAGCTGTTTTTT.

The rearrangement links TRBV7-9 to TRBJ1-5; D unclear. The CDR3 is 14 amino acids. Trimming removed 1 base at V and 1 base at J, with 5 bases between. Germline-derived CDR1 and CDR2 are SEHNR and FQNEAQ (reference sequence). CDR3 sequence (DNA): TGTGCCAGCAGCTTAGACGGGAGCAATCAGCCCCAGCATTTT. Its translation: CASSLDGSNQPQHF. The complete variable domain, with remaining parts taken from reference TRBV7-9 and TRBJ1-5, reads DTGVSQNPRHKITKRGQNVTFRCDPISEHNRLYWYRQTLGQGPEFLTYFQNEAQLEKSRLLSDRFSAERPKGSFSTLEIQRTEQGDSAMYLCASSLDGSNQPQHFGDGTRLSIL.

In its sample, this clone was seen once. The rearrangement joins TRBV2 to TRBJ2-7; D is perhaps TRBD2 (6 bases). V lost 8 bases and J lost 1, with 9 bases in between. CDR1 and CDR2 (germline): SNHLY, FYNNEI. This CDR3 is built from 12 residues. CDR3 nucleotides: TGTGCCAGCGGAGGGTTATCCTACGAGCAGTACTTC. Its translation: CASGGLSYEQYF.

The CDR3 here is CASSETTGGGKVEQYF. The DNA of the CDR3 is TGTGCCAGCAGTGAGACGACAGGGGGTGGGAAGGTCGAGCAGTACTTC. This chain connects TRBV27 to TRBJ2-7; 9 bases fit TRBD1. The germline V gene has CDR1 MNHEY and CDR2 SMNVEV (reference sequence). Unmatched junction bases numbered 14, after V lost 5 bases and J lost 6 bases. The CDR3 has 16 residues.

V is TRBV5-1 and J is TRBJ2-4; possibly TRBD1 for D (5 bases). Per germline, CDR1 SGHRS and CDR2 YFSETQ. The CDR3 has 17 residues. The V end was cut by 7 bases, the J end by 1 base, with 21 bases between. CDR3 residues: CASRQGLVEEAKNIQYF. The CDR3 DNA reads TGCGCCAGCCGTCAGGGCCTGGTTGAGGAGGCCAAAAACATTCAGTACTTC.